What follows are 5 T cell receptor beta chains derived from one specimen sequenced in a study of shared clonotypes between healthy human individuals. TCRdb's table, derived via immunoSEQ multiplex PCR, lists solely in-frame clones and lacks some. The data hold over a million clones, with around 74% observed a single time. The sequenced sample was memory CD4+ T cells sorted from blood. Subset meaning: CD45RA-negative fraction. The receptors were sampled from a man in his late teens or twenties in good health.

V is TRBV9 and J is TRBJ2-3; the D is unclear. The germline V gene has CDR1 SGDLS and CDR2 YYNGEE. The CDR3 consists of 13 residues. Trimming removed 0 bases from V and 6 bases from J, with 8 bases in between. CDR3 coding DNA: TGTGCCAGCAGCGTAGGGGTTTGGGATACGCAGTATTTT. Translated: CASSVGVWDTQYF.

DNA for the CDR3: TGTGCCAGCAGTTACTCTCCGGGCACCGGGGAGCTGTTTTTT. The encoded protein is CASSYSPGTGELFF. The V gene is TRBV6-5, the J gene TRBJ2-2; D is unclear. V was shortened by 0 bases and J by 4 bases, with 6 bases between the two germline ends. This CDR3 is 14 amino acids long. The germline CDR1 and CDR2 sequences are MNHEY and SVGAGI.

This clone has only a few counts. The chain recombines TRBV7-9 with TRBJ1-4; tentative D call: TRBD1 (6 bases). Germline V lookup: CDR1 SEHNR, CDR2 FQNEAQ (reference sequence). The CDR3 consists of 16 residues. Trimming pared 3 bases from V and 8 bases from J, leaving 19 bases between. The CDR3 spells CASSLGTQGRGEKLFF. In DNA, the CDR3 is TGTGCCAGCAGCTTGGGGACACAGGGCAGAGGCGAAAAACTGTTTTTT.

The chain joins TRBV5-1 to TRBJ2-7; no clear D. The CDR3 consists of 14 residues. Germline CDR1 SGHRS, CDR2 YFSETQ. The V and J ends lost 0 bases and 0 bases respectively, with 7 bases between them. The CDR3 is CASSLDGLSYEQYF. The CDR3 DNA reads TGCGCCAGCAGCTTGGACGGCCTCTCCTACGAGCAGTACTTC.

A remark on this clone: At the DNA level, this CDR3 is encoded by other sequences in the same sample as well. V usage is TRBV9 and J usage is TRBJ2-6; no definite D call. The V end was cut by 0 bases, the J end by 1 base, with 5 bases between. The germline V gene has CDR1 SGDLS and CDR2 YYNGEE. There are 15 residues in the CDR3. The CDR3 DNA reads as TGTGCCAGCAGCGTAGCTGTATCTGGGGCCAACGTCCTGACTTTC. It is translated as CASSVAVSGANVLTF.